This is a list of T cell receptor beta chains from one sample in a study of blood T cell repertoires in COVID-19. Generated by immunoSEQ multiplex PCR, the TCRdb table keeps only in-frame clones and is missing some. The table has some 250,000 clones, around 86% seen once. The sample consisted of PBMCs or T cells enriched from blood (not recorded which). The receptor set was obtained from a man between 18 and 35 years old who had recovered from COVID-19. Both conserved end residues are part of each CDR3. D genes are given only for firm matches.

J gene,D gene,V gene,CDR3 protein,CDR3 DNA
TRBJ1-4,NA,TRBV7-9,CASSFRLADEKLFF,TGTGCCAGCAGCTTCCGCTTGGCGGATGAAAAACTGTTTTTT
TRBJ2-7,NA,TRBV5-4,CASSPLTGAYEQYF,TGTGCCAGCAGCCCGTTGACAGGTGCCTACGAGCAGTACTTC
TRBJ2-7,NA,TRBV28,CASSLFDSGVEQYF,TGTGCCAGCAGCTTATTTGATTCGGGGGTCGAGCAGTACTTC
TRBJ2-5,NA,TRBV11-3,CASSLYNLGARETQYF,TGTGCCAGCAGCTTATACAATCTGGGGGCGAGGGAGACCCAGTACTTC
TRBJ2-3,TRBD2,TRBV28,CASSLWGTRSDTQYF,TGTGCCAGCAGTTTATGGGGGACTAGGAGTGATACGCAGTATTTT
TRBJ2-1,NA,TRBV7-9,CASSFLSGSVYNEQFF,TGTGCCAGCAGCTTCTTAAGCGGAAGCGTATACAATGAGCAGTTCTTC
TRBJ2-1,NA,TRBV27,CASSETRSEQFF,TGTGCCAGTTCCGAGACTAGGTCTGAGCAGTTCTTC
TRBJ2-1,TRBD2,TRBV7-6,CASSPGTSDLGEQFF,TGTGCCAGCAGCCCCGGGACTAGCGATTTGGGTGAGCAGTTCTTC
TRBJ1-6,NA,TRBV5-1,CASSLGPGSDSPLHF,TGCGCCAGCAGCTTGGGACCAGGGTCGGATTCACCCCTCCACTTT
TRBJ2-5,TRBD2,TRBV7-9,CASSFTRTSGNPQETQYF,TGTGCCAGCAGCTTCACTAGGACTAGCGGGAATCCTCAAGAGACCCAGTACTTC